This T cell receptor (beta chain) was identified during a study of CD8+CD57+ T cells in acquired aplastic anemia. The germline gives CDR1 SGHAT, CDR2 FQDESV (reference sequence). This CDR3 has 17 residues. Patients included in sequencing had previously demonstrated CD8+CD57+ cell expansion by flow cytometry. In this sample, this clonotype turned up once. Its matching antigen is unknown. Both TCR beta VDJ combination and CDR3 sequence profiling were carried out. Genomic DNA was the template for this profiling. A single record per CDR3 protein comes from TCRdb applying MiXCR to the reads. The sample holds hundreds of thousands of distinct CDR3 sequences, 70% to 85% seen once. Study-level results: Patients and controls had in common 25 to 30 CD8+ CDR3 sequences.

This clonotype was sampled from a human donor with aplastic anemia. The chain employs TRBV11-1 and TRBJ2-7; 10 bases fit TRBD2. The end of the DNA fits TRBJ2-1 better, so the J call may be wrong. Specimen: sorted CD4+, CD8+, or CD8+CD57+ T cells (not recorded which) from PBMCs. This chain's CDR3 is CASSYPSLAGDDNEQFF. The CDR3 DNA follows: TGTGCCAGCAGCTACCCCTCTCTAGCGGGGGATGACAATGAGCAGTTCTTC.